The next 16 T cell receptor beta chains were all read from a single sample in a study of T-cell memory formation after mild COVID-19. TCRdb used MiXCR to reprocess the 5' RACE reads, holding one entry per CDR3 protein. The sample consists of tens of thousands of distinct CDR3 sequences, about 12% of them appearing once. The sequenced sample consisted of PBMCs or a T cell subset sorted from them (not recorded which). These receptors were collected from an adult woman who had mild COVID-19 (a few samples of this study predate the infection). Cell type and time point are not known.

This clonotype was found many times. The chain recombines TRBV6-2 or TRBV6-3 with TRBJ2-2, with D possibly TRBD2 on 5 matching bases. Germline CDR1 is MNHEY and CDR2 is SVGEGT. Trimming pared 7 bases from V and 7 bases from J, leaving 19 bases between. The CDR3 runs 15 residues. The CDR3 DNA sequence: TGTGCCAGCACCATTACGGGAACGAGGTTCGGGGAGCTGTTTTTT. Its protein product is CASTITGTRFGELFF.

This clonotype was detected only a few times. The rearrangement uses TRBV9 and TRBJ1-1; D is perhaps TRBD1 (6 bases). The CDR3 is 14 residues long. Germline CDR1 reads SGDLS; CDR2 reads YYNGEE. V lost 4 bases to trimming and J lost 3 bases, with 13 bases between them. CDR3 sequence reads: CASSPTQGYTEAFF. DNA of the CDR3: TGTGCCAGCAGCCCAACCCAGGGGTACACTGAAGCTTTCTTT.

The sample holds a few counts of this clonotype. The rearrangement joins TRBV2 to TRBJ1-5; 8 bases fit TRBD1. Germline V gene lookup returns CDR1 SNHLY and CDR2 FYNNEI. The trim removed 5 bases at V and 0 bases at J, leaving 12 bases unmatched. The CDR3 is made up of 18 amino acids. Here the CDR3 DNA reads TGTGCCAGCAGTTTTGACAGGGGCCCAATTTATAGCAATCAGCCCCAGCATTTT. Translated, it gives CASSFDRGPIYSNQPQHF.

This clonotype showed up just a few times. The J gene is TRBJ2-6, the V gene TRBV11-2; D uncertain. V lost 5 bases to trimming and J lost 4 bases, with 18 bases between them. Germline CDR1 is SGHAT and CDR2 is FQNNGV. CDR3 length: 17 residues. This CDR3 reads CASSPLFGVSGANVLTF. CDR3 nucleotides: TGTGCCAGCAGCCCACTCTTTGGGGTATCCGGGGCCAACGTCCTGACTTTC.

CDR3 in DNA: TGTGCCAGCAGCCAAGGTGATGTACTTCAGCCCCAGCATTTT. Residues: CASSQGDVLQPQHF. The chain combines TRBV3-1 with TRBJ1-5; D gene ambiguous. Germline loops: CDR1 LGHDT, CDR2 YNNKEL (reference sequence). The CDR3 spans 14 residues. V shed 1 base and J shed 6 bases, with 10 bases lying between them.

V is TRBV7-8 and J is TRBJ2-5; TRBD2 matches at 13 bases. Trimming took 1 base from V and 4 from J; bases not matched to a gene: 6. The CDR3 length is 17 residues. Germline CDR1 and CDR2: SGHVS and FQNEAQ. In nucleotides, the CDR3 is TGTGCCAGCAGCTTAGGGACTAGCGGGGGCCCGATAGAGACCCAGTACTTC. This sequence encodes CASSLGTSGGPIETQYF.

This clonotype was seen a few times. The chain carries TRBV6-2 or TRBV6-3 and TRBJ2-7; TRBD2 matches at 9 bases. The CDR3 length is 14 residues. V lost 2 bases and J lost 2; bases outside the gene matches: 1. Germline CDR1 is MNHEY and CDR2 is SVGEGT. CDR3 in DNA: TGTGCCAGCAGTTACGGCGGGAGGGCCTACGAGCAGTACTTC. Protein product: CASSYGGRAYEQYF.

V and J are TRBV20-1 and TRBJ1-2; TRBD1 matches 8 bases. This CDR3 comprises 14 residues. J lost 6 bases, V lost 4 bases, and 10 bases had no gene match. Germline lookup yields CDR1 DFQATT and CDR2 SNEGSKA (reference sequence). In nucleotides, the CDR3 is TGCAGTGCTACGGAGACAGGGGAGACGGATGGCTACACCTTC. Amino acids: CSATETGETDGYTF.

This clonotype was counted between two and nine times. The chain links TRBV5-1 to TRBJ2-1; TRBD1 matches at 8 bases. The junction had 12 bases not matched to a gene; V was cut back by 2 bases and J by 8 bases. The CDR3 is made up of 16 amino acids. Germline CDR1 SGHRS, CDR2 YFSETQ. Here the CDR3 reads CASSFNPGQAIHEQFF. Written as DNA, the CDR3 is TGCGCCAGCAGCTTTAACCCGGGACAGGCGATCCATGAGCAGTTCTTC.

In this sample, this clonotype turned up a few times. V gene TRBV12-3 or TRBV12-4 combines with J gene TRBJ2-5, with D perhaps TRBD2 (5 bases). This CDR3 has 14 residues. V lost 4 bases and J lost 2, with 11 bases in between. CDR3 sequence (DNA): TGTGCCAGCAGTTCCACGGGAACACAAGAGACCCAGTACTTC. The encoded protein is CASSSTGTQETQYF.

This chain uses TRBV29-1 with TRBJ2-2; 13 bases match TRBD2. J gave up 4 bases and V 5 bases, and 7 bases lay outside the gene matches. The CDR3 sequence is 16 residues long. In germline, CDR1 is SQVTM, CDR2 ANQGSEA. CDR3: CSVTGTSGISTGELFF. The CDR3, as DNA: TGCAGCGTTACCGGGACTAGCGGGATCAGCACCGGGGAGCTGTTTTTT.

This chain uses TRBV7-9 with TRBJ2-7; a possible D gene is TRBD2 (6 bases). Trimming left V 4 bases short and J 5 bases short, with 18 bases between. The CDR3 covers 15 residues. CDR1 SEHNR and CDR2 FQNEAQ come from the germline V gene (reference sequence). The CDR3 nucleotides read TGTGCCAGCAGCTCATTAGCCGGGGGAGGAGACGAGCAGTACTTC. It specifies CASSSLAGGGDEQYF.

This clonotype was counted at least ten times. The chain carries TRBV5-6 and TRBJ2-5; 12 bases agree with TRBD2. The germline gives CDR1 SGHDT, CDR2 YYEEEE. The CDR3 has 13 amino acids. The junction had 4 bases not matched to a gene; V was cut back by 4 bases and J by 9 bases. This CDR3 is CASSGGLAGPQYF. DNA for the CDR3: TGTGCCAGCAGCGGGGGACTAGCGGGTCCCCAGTACTTC.

The CDR3 protein is CASLSLTGGEAFF. The DNA of the CDR3 is TGTGCCAGCCTTTCCCTGACAGGGGGTGAAGCTTTCTTT. This chain uses TRBV7-8 with TRBJ1-1; 9 bases align to TRBD1. V lost 8 bases, J lost 7 bases, and 8 bases stayed unmatched. The CDR3 is 13 amino acids. CDR1 is SGHVS and CDR2 is FQNEAQ in the germline V gene.

J is TRBJ2-7 and V is TRBV5-1, with 7 bases fitting TRBD2. Germline V lookup: CDR1 SGHRS, CDR2 YFSETQ. With 3 bases clipped from V and 6 bases from J, the junction kept 3 bases outside the gene matches. There are 12 residues in the CDR3. This CDR3 reads CASSWEGSEQYF. The CDR3, as DNA: TGCGCCAGCAGCTGGGAGGGGTCCGAGCAGTACTTC.

This clonotype was recorded a few times. CDR3 DNA sequence: TGCGCCAGCAGCTTGGTGGGTAGCTCCTACGAGCAGTACTTC. It specifies CASSLVGSSYEQYF. This chain uses TRBV5-1 with TRBJ2-7; D is unclear. Germline V gene lookup returns CDR1 SGHRS and CDR2 YFSETQ. Trimming took 0 bases from V and 0 from J, leaving 7 bases between them. CDR3 size: 14 residues.